This T cell receptor (beta chain) was identified in a study of cytomegalovirus exposure and HLA in healthy donors. Points from the study as a whole: Reports credit the classifier with highly specific, highly sensitive diagnosis of cytomegalovirus status. A later analysis found first-cohort TCR clusters tended to co-occur in the 100 to 150 validation repertoires.

Details on this clone: The antigen is not known.

The CDR3 is made up of 13 amino acids. The V and J ends lost 8 bases and 7 bases respectively, with 15 bases between them. Germline V gene data show CDR1 as MNHNS and CDR2 as SASEGT. Using immunoSEQ multiplex PCR, the repertoire was profiled, and TCRdb retains in-frame clones only, with some absent. The sample includes hundreds of thousands of clones, approximately 80% of them seen just once. The clonotype comes from a young woman in good health and CMV-seropositive. The sample consisted of PBMCs. The chain recombines TRBV6-1 with TRBJ1-5; weak D call: TRBD1 (5 bases). The CDR3 DNA reads TGTGCCAGCCTCTCAGGCAGGGAACAGCCCCAGCATTTT. As protein: CASLSGREQPQHF.